This is a list of T cell receptor beta chains from one sample in a study of radiotherapy plus CTLA-4 blockade in lung cancer. Some clones are missing from TCRdb's copy, which holds only in-frame ones; the method was immunoSEQ multiplex PCR. The profile shows around 59,000 clones, around 74% of them singletons. The source material was peripheral blood, sampled from a patient treated with radiotherapy plus ipilimumab. The source is a human donor with non-small cell lung cancer whose response to radiotherapy plus ipilimumab could not be evaluated. CDR3s include the opening cysteine and the closing phenylalanine or tryptophan. The D gene is left open where the match is weak. Some rows have no size entry. The others give once, few or many, or a class for an expanded clone.

v_call: TRBV29-1
d_call: TRBD1
j_call: TRBJ1-2
clone_size: -
cdr3_aa: CSVETGGRGYTF
cdr3_nt: TGCAGCGTTGAGACAGGGGGGCGAGGCTACACCTTC

v_call: TRBV18
d_call: -
j_call: TRBJ1-1
clone_size: -
cdr3_aa: CASSPRGSMDTEAFF
cdr3_nt: TGTGCCAGCTCACCCCGGGGGAGTATGGACACTGAAGCTTTCTTT

v_call: TRBV20-1
d_call: TRBD2
j_call: TRBJ2-7
clone_size: -
cdr3_aa: CSAWTSGEQYF
cdr3_nt: TGCAGTGCCTGGACTAGCGGCGAGCAGTACTTC

v_call: TRBV18
d_call: -
j_call: TRBJ2-5
clone_size: -
cdr3_aa: CASSPPLRGGEETQYF
cdr3_nt: TGTGCCAGCTCACCACCGTTGAGGGGAGGAGAGGAGACCCAGTACTTC

v_call: TRBV5-1
d_call: -
j_call: TRBJ2-7
clone_size: -
cdr3_aa: CASSSAGTYEQYF
cdr3_nt: TGCGCCAGCAGCTCGGCAGGCACCTACGAGCAGTACTTC

v_call: TRBV7-9
d_call: TRBD2
j_call: TRBJ2-5
clone_size: -
cdr3_aa: CASTDFSGGVLETQYF
cdr3_nt: TGTGCCAGCACCGACTTTAGCGGGGGGGTCTTGGAGACCCAGTACTTC

v_call: TRBV29-1
d_call: TRBD2
j_call: TRBJ2-1
clone_size: -
cdr3_aa: CSVEGLAGVFEQFF
cdr3_nt: TGCAGCGTTGAGGGACTAGCGGGAGTTTTTGAGCAGTTCTTC

v_call: TRBV19
d_call: -
j_call: TRBJ1-1
clone_size: -
cdr3_aa: CASSKGWAEAFF
cdr3_nt: TGTGCCAGTAGTAAGGGGTGGGCTGAAGCTTTCTTT

v_call: TRBV7-9
d_call: -
j_call: TRBJ1-3
clone_size: -
cdr3_aa: CASSLTGDTIYF
cdr3_nt: TGTGCCAGCAGCTTAACGGGGGACACCATATATTTT

v_call: TRBV29-1
d_call: -
j_call: TRBJ2-7
clone_size: -
cdr3_aa: CSVEEEPDEQYF
cdr3_nt: TGCAGCGTTGAGGAGGAGCCCGACGAGCAGTACTTC

v_call: TRBV2
d_call: -
j_call: TRBJ2-7
clone_size: -
cdr3_aa: CASTTAYEQYF
cdr3_nt: TGTGCCAGCACAACGGCCTACGAGCAGTACTTC

v_call: TRBV7-3
d_call: -
j_call: TRBJ2-1
clone_size: -
cdr3_aa: CASSLTGSGAGGDEQFF
cdr3_nt: TGTGCCAGCAGCTTAACGGGTAGCGGGGCAGGGGGAGATGAGCAGTTCTTC

v_call: TRBV5-1
d_call: TRBD2
j_call: TRBJ2-7
clone_size: -
cdr3_aa: CASNIAGGYEQYF
cdr3_nt: TGCGCCAGCAACATAGCGGGGGGGTACGAGCAGTACTTC

v_call: TRBV6-5
d_call: -
j_call: TRBJ1-1
clone_size: -
cdr3_aa: CASSYPFRVNTEAFF
cdr3_nt: TGTGCCAGCAGTTACCCATTTCGAGTGAACACTGAAGCTTTCTTT

v_call: TRBV5-4
d_call: TRBD1
j_call: TRBJ1-1
clone_size: -
cdr3_aa: CASSQDSRDRAREAFF
cdr3_nt: TGTGCCAGCAGCCAAGATTCCCGGGACAGGGCGCGTGAAGCTTTCTTT

v_call: TRBV7-9
d_call: -
j_call: TRBJ2-7
clone_size: -
cdr3_aa: CASSPSLIGGEQYF
cdr3_nt: TGTGCCAGCAGCCCCTCTCTGATCGGGGGCGAGCAGTACTTC

v_call: TRBV15
d_call: -
j_call: TRBJ1-2
clone_size: few
cdr3_aa: CATSEGANYGYTF
cdr3_nt: TGTGCCACCAGCGAAGGGGCGAACTATGGCTACACCTTC

v_call: TRBV9
d_call: -
j_call: TRBJ2-3
clone_size: -
cdr3_aa: CASSVVANGRDTQYF
cdr3_nt: TGTGCCAGCAGCGTAGTAGCAAACGGGAGAGATACGCAGTATTTT

v_call: TRBV6-1
d_call: -
j_call: TRBJ1-6
clone_size: -
cdr3_aa: CASSEGGGWSPLHF
cdr3_nt: TGTGCCAGCAGTGAAGGCGGGGGCTGGTCACCCCTCCACTTT

v_call: TRBV9
d_call: TRBD2
j_call: TRBJ2-2
clone_size: -
cdr3_aa: CASSPGGLAGELFF
cdr3_nt: TGTGCCAGCAGCCCGGGGGGACTAGCGGGGGAGCTGTTTTTT

v_call: TRBV5-1
d_call: TRBD1
j_call: TRBJ2-7
clone_size: -
cdr3_aa: CASSQTQGGGEQYF
cdr3_nt: TGCGCCAGCAGCCAGACACAGGGGGGCGGCGAGCAGTACTTC

v_call: TRBV19
d_call: -
j_call: TRBJ2-7
clone_size: -
cdr3_aa: CASSLDYESSYEQYF
cdr3_nt: TGTGCCAGTAGTCTGGACTATGAGAGCTCCTACGAGCAGTACTTC

v_call: TRBV11-3
d_call: TRBD1
j_call: TRBJ2-7
clone_size: -
cdr3_aa: CASSLSRGQETTYEQYF
cdr3_nt: TGTGCCAGCAGCTTATCACGGGGACAGGAAACAACCTACGAGCAGTACTTC

v_call: TRBV5-1
d_call: -
j_call: TRBJ1-4
clone_size: few
cdr3_aa: CASSLSPGSGEKLFF
cdr3_nt: TGCGCCAGCAGCTTGTCTCCGGGGAGTGGTGAAAAACTGTTTTTT

v_call: TRBV19
d_call: -
j_call: TRBJ1-2
clone_size: -
cdr3_aa: CASSEGPTNYGYTF
cdr3_nt: TGTGCCAGTTCGGAGGGTCCCACTAACTATGGCTACACCTTC

v_call: TRBV10-3
d_call: -
j_call: TRBJ2-7
clone_size: -
cdr3_aa: CAIKRQEGGEQYF
cdr3_nt: TGTGCCATCAAGCGGCAGGAGGGAGGCGAGCAGTACTTC

v_call: TRBV18
d_call: TRBD2
j_call: TRBJ2-7
clone_size: -
cdr3_aa: CASSRAGDSYEQYF
cdr3_nt: TGTGCCAGCTCACGCGCGGGAGATTCCTACGAGCAGTACTTC

v_call: TRBV29-1
d_call: -
j_call: TRBJ2-7
clone_size: -
cdr3_aa: CSVPGAYEQYF
cdr3_nt: TGCAGCGTTCCGGGGGCCTACGAGCAGTACTTC

v_call: TRBV9
d_call: TRBD2
j_call: TRBJ2-2
clone_size: -
cdr3_aa: CASSEPRSAGDTGELFF
cdr3_nt: TGTGCCAGCAGCGAGCCTCGTAGTGCGGGGGACACCGGGGAGCTGTTTTTT

v_call: TRBV5-1
d_call: -
j_call: TRBJ1-2
clone_size: -
cdr3_aa: CASTQWGDNYGYTF
cdr3_nt: TGCGCCAGCACCCAGTGGGGGGACAACTATGGCTACACCTTC

v_call: TRBV30
d_call: -
j_call: TRBJ1-1
clone_size: -
cdr3_aa: CAWSGGTPGGTEAFF
cdr3_nt: TGTGCCTGGAGTGGCGGCACCCCAGGAGGCACTGAAGCTTTCTTT

v_call: TRBV27
d_call: -
j_call: TRBJ1-4
clone_size: -
cdr3_aa: CASSHSNEKLFF
cdr3_nt: TGTGCCAGCAGTCACTCTAATGAAAAACTGTTTTTT

v_call: TRBV6-5
d_call: TRBD1
j_call: TRBJ1-1
clone_size: once
cdr3_aa: CASSLLRDRGLAFF
cdr3_nt: TGTGCCAGCAGCTTACTCCGGGACAGGGGGCTAGCTTTCTTT

v_call: TRBV10-2
d_call: TRBD1
j_call: TRBJ1-2
clone_size: few
cdr3_aa: CASSEQGTVSNYGYTF
cdr3_nt: TGCGCCAGCAGTGAGCAGGGGACAGTCTCGAACTATGGCTACACCTTC

v_call: TRBV4-1
d_call: TRBD1
j_call: TRBJ2-2
clone_size: -
cdr3_aa: CASSEIVQGTGELFF
cdr3_nt: TGCGCCAGCAGCGAGATTGTACAGGGGACCGGGGAGCTGTTTTTT

v_call: TRBV4-1
d_call: TRBD1
j_call: TRBJ1-2
clone_size: -
cdr3_aa: CATTGVRGYTF
cdr3_nt: TGCGCCACAACAGGGGTGAGAGGCTACACCTTC

v_call: TRBV6-5
d_call: -
j_call: TRBJ1-2
clone_size: -
cdr3_aa: CASTEDTNYGYTF
cdr3_nt: TGTGCCAGCACCGAGGACACAAACTATGGCTACACCTTC

v_call: TRBV5-1
d_call: TRBD1
j_call: TRBJ1-3
clone_size: once
cdr3_aa: CASSYSTGVGGNTIYF
cdr3_nt: TGCGCCAGCAGCTACAGTACAGGGGTAGGCGGAAACACCATATATTTT

v_call: TRBV4-3
d_call: TRBD1
j_call: TRBJ2-7
clone_size: -
cdr3_aa: CASSQFTGGGLYEQYF
cdr3_nt: TGCGCCAGCAGCCAATTCACAGGGGGCGGTCTCTACGAGCAGTACTTC

v_call: TRBV7-2
d_call: TRBD2
j_call: TRBJ2-7
clone_size: -
cdr3_aa: CASSSGLAGAYEQYF
cdr3_nt: TGTGCCAGCAGCTCGGGACTAGCGGGAGCCTACGAGCAGTACTTC

v_call: TRBV6-6
d_call: TRBD1
j_call: TRBJ1-2
clone_size: -
cdr3_aa: CASSWTGGNGYTF
cdr3_nt: TGTGCCAGCAGTTGGACAGGGGGAAATGGCTACACCTTC

v_call: TRBV7-9
d_call: TRBD2
j_call: TRBJ2-7
clone_size: many
cdr3_aa: CASSSRAGGEQYF
cdr3_nt: TGTGCCAGCAGCTCGAGGGCGGGAGGCGAGCAGTACTTC

v_call: TRBV30
d_call: TRBD2
j_call: TRBJ2-1
clone_size: -
cdr3_aa: CACGLAGVRSYNEQFF
cdr3_nt: TGTGCCTGCGGACTAGCGGGAGTAAGGTCCTACAATGAGCAGTTCTTC

v_call: TRBV6-6
d_call: -
j_call: TRBJ1-1
clone_size: -
cdr3_aa: CASSLKGLDGAGEAFF
cdr3_nt: TGTGCCAGCAGCCTCAAGGGACTGGACGGGGCGGGTGAAGCTTTCTTT

v_call: TRBV18
d_call: -
j_call: TRBJ1-5
clone_size: -
cdr3_aa: CASSVQGSNQPQHF
cdr3_nt: TGTGCCAGCTCCGTACAGGGTAGCAATCAGCCCCAGCATTTT

v_call: TRBV6-5
d_call: -
j_call: TRBJ2-7
clone_size: -
cdr3_aa: CASSYNRAGSYEQYF
cdr3_nt: TGTGCCAGCAGTTACAACAGGGCCGGGTCCTACGAGCAGTACTTC

v_call: TRBV7-8
d_call: TRBD2
j_call: TRBJ2-1
clone_size: -
cdr3_aa: CASSSWTSNNEQFF
cdr3_nt: TGTGCCAGCAGCTCATGGACTAGCAACAATGAGCAGTTCTTC

v_call: TRBV18
d_call: -
j_call: TRBJ2-7
clone_size: -
cdr3_aa: CASSPPSQAYEQYF
cdr3_nt: TGTGCCAGCTCACCACCGTCACAGGCCTACGAGCAGTACTTC

v_call: TRBV10-3
d_call: TRBD1
j_call: TRBJ1-4
clone_size: -
cdr3_aa: CAIRRGTADLNEKLFF
cdr3_nt: TGTGCCATCAGGCGAGGGACAGCGGATCTTAATGAAAAACTGTTTTTT

v_call: TRBV6-5
d_call: TRBD1
j_call: TRBJ2-7
clone_size: -
cdr3_aa: CASTVGQGAWEQYF
cdr3_nt: TGTGCCAGCACCGTGGGACAGGGGGCGTGGGAGCAGTACTTC

v_call: TRBV2
d_call: -
j_call: TRBJ1-6
clone_size: -
cdr3_aa: CASKDQGSKSPLHF
cdr3_nt: TGTGCCAGCAAAGATCAAGGGAGTAAGTCACCCCTCCACTTT